The 32 T cell receptor beta chains presented below share a single source sample, sequenced in a study of shared clonotypes between healthy human individuals. Assay used: immunoSEQ multiplex PCR; TCRdb lists only in-frame clones, some missing. This table has more than 150,000 clones, over 85% appearing once. Source material: naive CD4+ T cells sorted from blood. Noted subset: CD45RA+ positively selected. All receptors derive from a woman aged 25-40 years in good health.

The chain links TRBV5-1 to TRBJ2-2; TRBD2 matches 14 bases. J was trimmed by 6 bases and V by 4 bases; bases with no gene match: 14. Germline CDR1 SGHRS, CDR2 YFSETQ. The CDR3 has 19 amino acids. The CDR3 nucleotides are TGCGCCAGCAGCCTCGTATCGGGACTAGCGGGAGAACGGGCCGGGGAGCTGTTTTTT. Its protein product is CASSLVSGLAGERAGELFF.

The V and J genes are TRBV11-2 and TRBJ2-2; 8 bases align to TRBD2. Trimming took 6 bases from V and 3 from J; bases not matched to a gene: 0. Germline CDR1 and CDR2: SGHAT and FQNNGV. The CDR3 covers 13 residues. The DNA for the CDR3 is TGTGCCAGCAGGCGGGAGGACACCGGGGAGCTGTTTTTT. It is translated as CASRREDTGELFF.

The chain uses TRBV19 and TRBJ1-2; TRBD1 agrees at 8 bases. V lost 6 bases and J lost 6; bases outside the gene matches: 18. Germline loops: CDR1 LNHDA, CDR2 SQIVND (reference sequence). The CDR3 totals 17 residues. CDR3 bases: TGTGCCAGTAGCACACCCTGGACAGGGAGGAGTTCGAATGGCTACACCTTC. Amino acids: CASSTPWTGRSSNGYTF.

This clone was observed once. J is TRBJ2-5 and V is TRBV4-1, with 8 bases lining up with TRBD2. Matching the DNA end better, TRBJ2-7 makes the J call doubtful. The CDR3 is made up of 14 amino acids. CDR1 is MGHRA, CDR2 YSYEKL, per germline. The DNA for the CDR3 is TGCGCCAGCAGCCGGGAGCGGGAGCTCTACGAGCAGTACTTC. This codes for CASSRERELYEQYF.

This clone has a single count. V is TRBV27 and J is TRBJ1-3; D is ambiguous. Germline CDR1 is MNHEY and CDR2 is SMNVEV (reference sequence). This CDR3 region has 16 residues. V lost 2 bases and J 0 bases, leaving 11 bases between the germline ends. This CDR3 is CASSLERIPSGNTIYF. CDR3 in DNA: TGTGCCAGCAGTTTAGAACGGATCCCCTCTGGAAACACCATATATTTT.

This clone was counted a single time. The rearrangement links TRBV21-1 to TRBJ2-7; TRBD2, as called in the table, went unchecked against the DNA. TRBV21-1 is reported as a pseudogene. The CDR3 consists of 18 residues. DNA of the CDR3: TGTGCCAGCAGCCCTTGGACTAGCGAGAACCAGAGATGCTACGAGCAGTACTTC. Its translation: CASSPWTSENQRCYEQYF.

The rearrangement links TRBV28 to TRBJ2-3; 10 bases map to TRBD2. Germline V CDR1 and CDR2: MDHEN, SYDVKM. The V and J ends lost 3 bases and 6 bases, in that order; junction bases with no gene match: 6. This CDR3 has 15 residues. The CDR3 spells CASSFSSGRSDTQYF. The CDR3, as DNA: TGTGCCAGCAGTTTTTCTAGCGGGAGAAGTGATACGCAGTATTTT.

As concerns this clone: One end of the junction does not line up with germline, which may come from a read error. CDR3 sequence: CSVEDRGYEQYF. CDR3 in DNA: TGCAGCGTGGAAGACAGGGGTTACGAGCAGTACTTC. V and J are TRBV29-1 and TRBJ2-7; 8 nucleotides agree with TRBD1. Germline CDR1 is SQVTM and CDR2 is ANQGSEA. The CDR3 is 12 residues long.

The rearrangement joins TRBV7-7 to TRBJ2-2; 7 positions match TRBD2. From germline, CDR1 is SSHAT and CDR2 FNYEAQ (reference sequence). J lost 1 base, V lost 3 bases, and 2 bases had no gene match. The CDR3 has 15 residues. The chain's CDR3 is CASSFAGENTGELFF. The CDR3 DNA sequence: TGTGCCAGCAGCTTCGCGGGAGAGAACACCGGGGAGCTGTTTTTT.

The chain links TRBV2 to TRBJ1-2; 8 bases are a match to TRBD1. The CDR3 contains 15 residues. Germline V lookup: CDR1 SNHLY, CDR2 FYNNEI. The ends lost 2 bases at V and 7 bases at J; junction bases unmatched: 9. The CDR3 region has the DNA TGTGCCAGCAGTGAACTAGCCAGGGGGCAGCCTGGCTACACCTTC. It is translated as CASSELARGQPGYTF. Drawing the rest from reference TRBV2 and TRBJ1-2, the complete variable domain is EPEVTQTPSHQVTQMGQEVILRCVPISNHLYFYWYRQILGQKVEFLVSFYNNEISEKSEIFDDQFSVERPDGSNFTLKIRSTKLEDSAMYFCASSELARGQPGYTFGSGTRLTVV.

This clone appeared a single time. This chain joins TRBV28 and TRBJ2-7; a weak D match, TRBD1 (7 bases). Trimming cost V 8 bases and J 3 bases, with 14 bases left between them. Germline loops: CDR1 MDHEN, CDR2 SYDVKM. The CDR3 totals 13 residues. The CDR3 sequence is CASGGDSDYEQYF. The CDR3, as DNA: TGTGCCAGCGGAGGGGACAGTGACTACGAGCAGTACTTC.

The rearrangement links TRBV2 to TRBJ2-1; tentatively, D is TRBD2 (6 bases). V lost 6 bases and J 4 bases, leaving 13 bases between the germline ends. CDR1 and CDR2 (germline): SNHLY, FYNNEI. CDR3 size: 14 residues. Written as DNA, the CDR3 is TGTGCCAGCAGCCGTTCGGGACTGTACAATGAGCAGTTCTTC. Its translation is CASSRSGLYNEQFF.

The chain is built from TRBV30 and TRBJ2-7; D gene unclear. CDR3 length: 11 amino acids. The ends were cut back, 6 bases at V and 2 bases at J, with 8 bases in the middle. Germline V CDR1 and CDR2: GTSNPN, SVGIG (reference sequence). The CDR3 coding sequence is TGTGCCTGTCAGCTGGCCTACGAGCAGTACTTC. Encoded protein: CACQLAYEQYF.

The chain couples TRBV28 to TRBJ2-7, with TRBD2 identical over 7 bases. The trim removed 6 bases at V and 3 bases at J, leaving 11 bases unmatched. The CDR3 is made up of 15 amino acids. CDR1 and CDR2 (germline): MDHEN, SYDVKM. Written as DNA, the CDR3 is TGTGCCAGCAGCTACCGGGACTACCTACGCTACGAGCAGTACTTC. This gives the protein CASSYRDYLRYEQYF.

V is TRBV6-1 and J is TRBJ2-7; 10 positions match TRBD2. There are 15 residues in the CDR3. The V gene's germline CDR1 is MNHNS and CDR2 SASEGT. The V segment lost 4 bases and the J segment 2 bases; nucleotides outside the gene matches: 5. Here the CDR3 DNA reads TGTGCCAGCAGTGGCGAAGGACTAGCGGCCTACGAGCAGTACTTC. This gives the protein CASSGEGLAAYEQYF.

The rearrangement joins TRBV2 to TRBJ2-1; 11 bases align to TRBD2. With 8 bases clipped from V and 4 bases from J, the junction kept 7 bases outside the gene matches. This CDR3 has 15 residues. The V gene's germline CDR1 is SNHLY and CDR2 FYNNEI. The CDR3 region has the DNA TGTGCCAGCGGACGGACTAGCGGGTTATACAATGAGCAGTTCTTC. This encodes CASGRTSGLYNEQFF.

This chain connects TRBV5-1 to TRBJ2-1; 11 bases match TRBD2. The V gene end was trimmed by 2 bases and the J gene end by 3 bases; junction bases not matched to a gene: 1. CDR1 is SGHRS, CDR2 YFSETQ, per germline. This CDR3 has 15 amino acids. The CDR3 DNA reads TGCGCCAGCAGCTTACTAGCGGGGGACTACAATGAGCAGTTCTTC. The encoded protein is CASSLLAGDYNEQFF.

This clone was seen once. The chain combines TRBV11-2 with TRBJ2-3; D remains unclear. Per the germline V gene, CDR1 is SGHAT and CDR2 is FQNNGV. Trimming cost V 1 base and J 6 bases, with 14 bases left between them. The CDR3 covers 15 residues. CDR3 region: CASSLALLSSDTQYF. In DNA form, the CDR3 reads TGTGCCAGCAGCTTAGCCCTGCTTTCGTCGGATACGCAGTATTTT.

This clone was observed a single time. The J gene is TRBJ1-2, the V gene TRBV7-6, with D maybe TRBD1 (6 bases). The germline V and J ends were trimmed by 3 bases and 6 bases, with 14 bases remaining between them. CDR1 and CDR2 (germline): SGHVS, FNYEAQ. This CDR3 is 14 amino acids long. CDR3 in amino acids: CASSLLDSTNGYTF. In DNA form, the CDR3 reads TGTGCCAGCAGCTTGTTGGACAGCACGAATGGCTACACCTTC.

The CDR3 nucleotides read TGCGCCAGCAGCTTGGAATCTGGGGCCAACGTCCTGACTTTC. This gives the protein CASSLESGANVLTF. The V and J genes are TRBV5-1 and TRBJ2-6, with D unresolved. The germline V and J ends were trimmed by 0 bases and 1 base, with 2 bases remaining between them. Germline loops: CDR1 SGHRS, CDR2 YFSETQ. The CDR3 spans 14 residues. The variable domain in full, with the rest retrieved from reference TRBV5-1 and TRBJ2-6, is KAGVTQTPRYLIKTRGQQVTLSCSPISGHRSVSWYQQTPGQGLQFLFEYFSETQRNKGNFPGRFSGRQFSNSRSEMNVSTLELGDSALYLCASSLESGANVLTFGAGSRLTVL.

The chain recombines TRBV2 with TRBJ1-2, with TRBD1 matching 10 bases. CDR1 and CDR2 from the germline V gene are SNHLY and FYNNEI. V gave up 8 bases and J gave up 4 bases; unmatched junction bases: 4. CDR3 length: 13 residues. CDR3 amino acids: CASDGQGVYGYTF. The CDR3 DNA reads TGTGCCAGCGATGGACAGGGGGTCTATGGCTACACCTTC.

The V and J genes are TRBV30 and TRBJ2-6; D is possibly TRBD1 (6 bases). Trimming took 3 bases from V and 0 from J, leaving 15 bases between them. Germline V CDR1 and CDR2: GTSNPN, SVGIG (reference sequence). The CDR3 runs to 17 residues. CDR3 in DNA: TGTGCCTGGAGCCCCAGGGGTCGAGGCTCTGGGGCCAACGTCCTGACTTTC. This encodes CAWSPRGRGSGANVLTF.

The chain couples TRBV9 to TRBJ2-5, with D perhaps TRBD2 (5 bases). Trimming removed 0 bases from V and 7 bases from J, with 22 bases in between. This CDR3 has 17 amino acids. Germline CDR1 and CDR2: SGDLS and YYNGEE. This chain's CDR3 is CASSVGEGAAGLVTQYF. The DNA for the CDR3 is TGTGCCAGCAGCGTAGGTGAGGGAGCGGCCGGGCTGGTGACCCAGTACTTC.

The CDR3 DNA sequence: TGTGCCAGCAGCTTTACATGGGAAAACGAGCAGTACTTC. Protein: CASSFTWENEQYF. This chain connects TRBV7-2 to TRBJ2-7; D unresolved. Trimming pared 3 bases from V and 5 bases from J, leaving 11 bases between. Germline CDR1 SGHTA, CDR2 FQGNSA. The CDR3 has 13 residues.

The V call is TRBV18, the J call TRBJ2-5; D is unresolved. The CDR3 extends over 12 amino acids. V was pared by 3 bases and J by 5 bases, with 7 bases between. Germline V gene sequence: CDR1 KGHSH, CDR2 LQKENI. CDR3 amino acids: CASSPTTETQYF. The CDR3 nucleotides read TGTGCCAGCTCACCCACCACGGAGACCCAGTACTTC.

The chain has TRBV29-1 and TRBJ1-3, with unresolved D. CDR1 and CDR2 from the germline V gene are SQVTM and ANQGSEA. The germline V and J ends were trimmed by 6 bases and 2 bases, with 8 bases remaining between them. There are 12 residues in the CDR3. The CDR3 protein is CSVDGTGNTIYF. CDR3 nucleotides: TGCAGCGTGGACGGGACTGGAAACACCATATATTTT. Complete variable domain (other parts from reference TRBV29-1 and TRBJ1-3): SAVISQKPSRDICQRGTSLTIQCQVDSQVTMMFWYRQQPGQSLTLIATANQGSEATYESGFVIDKFPISRPNLTFSTLTVSNMSPEDSSIYLCSVDGTGNTIYFGEGSWLTVV.

This chain links TRBV21-1 with TRBJ2-5; the D segment call TRBD2 is taken from the table without a DNA check. TRBV21-1 is a pseudogene. CDR3 size: 14 residues. CDR3 residues: CASSPDSGYVGQYF. The CDR3 nucleotides are TGTGCCAGCAGCCCGGATAGCGGGTACGTCGGGCAGTACTTC.

The chain is built from TRBV10-2 and TRBJ2-7; 12 positions match TRBD2. CDR3 length equals 13 residues. V lost 2 bases and J lost 9; bases outside the gene matches: 2. Germline V lookup: CDR1 WSHSY, CDR2 SAAADI. The CDR3 sequence: CASSELAGGPQYF. The CDR3 DNA follows: TGCGCCAGCAGTGAGCTAGCGGGAGGGCCGCAGTACTTC.

This sequence joins TRBV28 and TRBJ2-3, with 8 bases aligning to TRBD1. The ends lost 5 bases at V and 6 bases at J; junction bases unmatched: 16. Germline V lookup: CDR1 MDHEN, CDR2 SYDVKM. The CDR3 sequence is 17 residues long. The CDR3: CASSTPRAGGIIDTQYF. The CDR3 region has the DNA TGTGCCAGCAGTACCCCTCGGGCAGGGGGCATAATCGATACGCAGTATTTT.

The rearrangement links TRBV30 to TRBJ1-4; weak D call: TRBD1 (5 bases). V was trimmed by 1 base and J by 4 bases, leaving 16 bases between them. CDR3 length: 16 residues. CDR1 and CDR2 (germline): GTSNPN, SVGIG (reference sequence). CDR3 nucleotides: TGTGCCTGGAGTGGGGCCTCCGGGGGGAATAATGAAAAACTGTTTTTT. Translating gives CAWSGASGGNNEKLFF.

The CDR3 bases are TGTGCCAGCAGCTCACACCGGGACAGGGGAGGGAATACGCAGTATTTT. This encodes CASSSHRDRGGNTQYF. The chain has TRBV7-8 and TRBJ2-3; 10 nucleotides match TRBD1. After removal of 4 bases from V and 7 bases from J, the junction contained 11 bases not matched to a gene. The CDR3 spans 16 residues. Germline loops: CDR1 SGHVS, CDR2 FQNEAQ.

The rearrangement uses TRBV5-1 and TRBJ2-7, with TRBD1 matching 7 bases. Trimming removed 0 bases from V and 1 base from J; junction bases left unmatched: 1. Germline CDR1 SGHRS, CDR2 YFSETQ. CDR3 length: 14 residues. CDR3 protein: CASSLGDSSYEQYF. DNA of the CDR3: TGCGCCAGCAGCTTGGGGGACAGTTCCTACGAGCAGTACTTC.